Listed below are T cell receptor beta chains from one sample, sequenced in a study of blood T cell repertoires in COVID-19. Some clones are missing from TCRdb's copy, which holds only in-frame ones; the method was immunoSEQ multiplex PCR. The sample yields around 330,000 clones, about 88% seen once. Sequencing input: PBMCs or T cells enriched from blood (not recorded which). The receptors stem from a man in his sixties who had recovered from COVID-19. Both conserved end residues are part of each CDR3. The D gene is left open where the match is weak. Size values are once, few and many counts, or a class for expanded clones, and some rows have none.

size,length,V,J,D,CDR3,DNA
-,14,TRBV4-1,TRBJ1-1,-,CASSQGILVPEAFF,TGCGCCAGCAGCCAGGGCATATTGGTACCTGAAGCTTTCTTT
-,13,TRBV30,TRBJ1-6,-,CAGSEARNSPLHF,TGTGCCGGGAGCGAGGCCCGAAATTCACCCCTCCACTTT
-,16,TRBV4-1,TRBJ1-4,-,CASSLGQGVTNEKLFF,TGCGCCAGCAGCCTCGGGCAGGGTGTCACTAATGAAAAACTGTTTTTT
-,15,TRBV11-1,TRBJ2-7,-,CASSFSRGDLYEQYF,TGTGCCAGCAGCTTTTCTCGCGGGGACCTCTACGAGCAGTACTTC
few,14,TRBV18,TRBJ2-7,-,CASSLAEKNYEQYF,TGTGCCAGCTCACTAGCAGAAAAGAACTACGAGCAGTACTTC
-,13,TRBV7-3,TRBJ1-1,TRBD1,CASSPGAGGLAFF,TGTGCCAGCAGCCCCGGGGCAGGGGGATTGGCTTTCTTT
-,14,TRBV5-4,TRBJ2-3,TRBD2,CASSLSGVTDTQYF,TGTGCCAGCAGCTTAAGCGGGGTCACAGATACGCAGTATTTT
-,13,TRBV14,TRBJ1-1,-,CASSLDRNTEAFF,TGTGCCAGCAGCCTGGACAGGAACACTGAAGCTTTCTTT
-,16,TRBV3-1/TRBV3-2,TRBJ2-2,-,CASSHGNRVLGGELFF,TGTGCCAGCAGCCATGGAAACAGGGTTTTAGGCGGGGAGCTGTTTTTT
-,14,TRBV19,TRBJ2-1,TRBD2,CASSWTSGSAEQFF,TGTGCCAGTAGTTGGACTAGCGGGAGTGCTGAGCAGTTCTTC
-,16,TRBV10-3,TRBJ2-1,-,CAISSNRDISYNEQFF,TGTGCCATCAGTTCTAACCGGGACATCTCCTACAATGAGCAGTTCTTC
-,16,TRBV19,TRBJ1-1,TRBD1,CASSTRGQQMNTEAFF,TGTGCCAGTAGTACCCGGGGACAGCAAATGAACACTGAAGCTTTCTTT
few,15,TRBV7-9,TRBJ2-3,-,CASSPPLPSTDTQYF,TGTGCCAGCAGCCCCCCACTCCCAAGCACAGATACGCAGTATTTT
-,13,TRBV5-1,TRBJ1-6,-,CASSQGSNSPLHF,TGCGCCAGCAGTCAGGGCTCGAATTCACCCCTCCACTTT